One sample yielded the 31 T cell receptor beta chains listed below, sequenced in a study of molecular identifiers for immune sequencing clone quantification. TCRdb redid the calling of the PCR reads with MiXCR, one entry per CDR3 protein. The repertoire includes approximately 590,000 distinct CDR3 sequences, roughly 27% of them detected once, and 0.6% to 0.9% sits in the top ten. Sequences were obtained from naive CD8+ T cells from blood, with Jurkat cell RNA spiked in. The subset was: FACS-sorted CD8+CD4-CCR7+CD45RA+ naive T cells. These receptors all stem from a human donor in good health. Some libraries in this study had Jurkat cell RNA spiked in.

The chain carries TRBV6-2 or TRBV6-3 and TRBJ2-7, with TRBD1 identical over 9 bases. Germline CDR1 and CDR2: MNHEY and SVGEGT. The CDR3 length is 13 residues. V lost 10 bases and J lost 3; bases outside the gene matches: 7. CDR3 sequence (DNA): TGTGCCACCCACCAGGGACAGGGCTACGAGCAGTACTTC. Protein: CATHQGQGYEQYF.

To note about this clonotype: This may arise from a read error, as a much more abundant clone is one base away. The chain employs TRBV7-2 and TRBJ2-7, with 10 nucleotides matching TRBD2. CDR1 is SGHTA and CDR2 is FQGNSA in the germline V gene. The CDR3 loop spans 14 amino acids. V gave up 5 bases and J gave up 3 bases; unmatched junction bases: 4. The CDR3 DNA sequence: TGTGCCAGCAGCACCGAGCGGGGGGGCTACGAGCAGTACTTC. Residues: CASSTERGGYEQYF.

The V gene is TRBV7-9, the J gene TRBJ2-7, with TRBD1 matching over 8 bases. Trimming cost V 3 bases and J 2 bases; bases outside gene matches: 6. The CDR3 loop spans 15 amino acids. Germline loops: CDR1 SEHNR, CDR2 FQNEAQ (reference sequence). The CDR3 sequence: CASSLGTGQTYEQYF. CDR3 DNA: TGTGCCAGCAGCTTGGGGACAGGCCAAACCTACGAGCAGTACTTC.

This chain uses TRBV19 with TRBJ2-5; perhaps D is TRBD1 or TRBD2 (6 bases each). Germline lookup yields CDR1 LNHDA and CDR2 SQIVND (reference sequence). The CDR3 extends over 14 amino acids. V shed 5 bases and J shed 9 bases, with 19 bases lying between them. The CDR3 nucleotides read TGTGCCAGTAGTTCAGGGCCGAGGGGGGAGCCCCAGTACTTC. It codes for CASSSGPRGEPQYF.

There are many counts of this clonotype. The chain joins TRBV4-3 to TRBJ1-4; D is ambiguous. The germline V gene has CDR1 LGHNA and CDR2 YSLEER. This CDR3 comprises 15 residues. V lost 0 bases and J lost 8, with 13 bases in between. The CDR3 here is CASSQDSSRQEKLFF. The CDR3 DNA reads as TGCGCCAGCAGCCAAGATTCATCAAGGCAAGAAAAACTGTTTTTT.

Of note for this clonotype: A read error is possible here, since a much larger clone lies one base away. The chain has TRBV6-5 and TRBJ2-1; D perhaps matches TRBD2 (6 bases). The CDR3 has 17 residues. The germline CDR1 and CDR2 sequences are MNHEY and SVGAGI. V gave up 2 bases and J gave up 0 bases, with 14 bases separating them. The chain's CDR3 is CASSYGTCGSSYNEQFF. The CDR3 DNA is TGTGCCAGCAGTTACGGGACTTGCGGAAGCTCCTACAATGAGCAGTTCTTC.

This chain joins TRBV30 and TRBJ2-1; no reliable D call. The CDR3 runs 16 residues. Deletions cut 0 bases from V and 0 bases from J, with 12 bases between. Germline CDR1 and CDR2: GTSNPN and SVGIG (reference sequence). The CDR3 bases are TGTGCCTGGAGTGTCCCACACAATTACTCCTACAATGAGCAGTTCTTC. Translation gives CAWSVPHNYSYNEQFF.

V is TRBV12-3 or TRBV12-4 and J is TRBJ2-2; 10 bases are shared with TRBD2. The length of the CDR3 is 15 residues. The junction had 4 bases not matched to a gene; V was cut back by 4 bases and J by 5 bases. Here the CDR3 reads CASSSSGSRTGELFF. Here the CDR3 DNA reads TGTGCCAGCAGTTCTAGCGGGAGTAGGACCGGGGAGCTGTTTTTT.

The V gene is TRBV23-1, the J gene TRBJ2-2, with a weak D call TRBD2 (6 bases). TRBV23-1 is flagged as an ORF with uncertain function. The CDR3 is made up of 18 amino acids. Trimming took 0 bases from V and 2 from J, leaving 16 bases between them. In DNA, the CDR3 is TGCGCCAGCAGTCAATCGATTACCCGGAGGGACAACACCGGGGAGCTGTTTTTT. Translated: CASSQSITRRDNTGELFF.

Concerning this clonotype itself: This may be a read error, as it is one base from a much larger clone. The CDR3 is CSVRAWNTGGLFF. The DNA of the CDR3 is TGCAGCGTTCGGGCCTGGAACACCGGGGGGCTGTTTTTT. V is TRBV29-1 and J is TRBJ2-2, with a possible D match to TRBD2 (6 bases). This CDR3 has 13 amino acids. Germline V gene lookup returns CDR1 SQVTM and CDR2 ANQGSEA.

About this clonotype: Since a much larger clone is just one base distant, this may be a read error. The chain couples TRBV20-1 to TRBJ2-2; 14 positions match TRBD2. CDR1 DFQATT and CDR2 SNEGSKA come from the germline V gene (reference sequence). The CDR3 extends over 17 amino acids. V lost 1 base, J lost 6 bases, and 7 bases stayed unmatched. The CDR3 is CSARGPQGLAGAGELFF. CDR3 DNA: TGCAGTGCTAGAGGGCCTCAGGGACTAGCGGGAGCCGGGGAGCTGTTTTTT.

Of note for this clonotype: This may stem from a read error, because a much larger clone lies one nucleotide away. This chain connects TRBV11-2 to TRBJ2-3; D is perhaps TRBD1 or TRBD2 (6 bases each). Germline V lookup: CDR1 SGHAT, CDR2 FQNNGV. The V end was cut by 5 bases, the J end by 2 bases, with 17 bases between. The CDR3 has 16 residues. The CDR3 DNA sequence: TGTGCCAGCAGCCACCAATCGGGGGCCTCCACAGATACGCAGTATTTT. Amino acids: CASSHQSGASTDTQYF.

This clonotype showed up many times. The chain is built from TRBV20-1 and TRBJ2-7; TRBD1 aligns across 9 bases. This CDR3 is built from 15 residues. Germline V gives CDR1 DFQATT, CDR2 SNEGSKA (reference sequence). Trimming at V came to 2 bases and at J to 1 base, leaving 6 bases not matched to a gene. The CDR3 coding sequence is TGCAGTGCTAGAATAGTTGGGACAGGGTCCTACGAGCAGTACTTC. Translation: CSARIVGTGSYEQYF.

The genes are TRBV6-5 and TRBJ1-1; 8 bases line up with TRBD1. After removal of 2 bases from V and 1 base from J, the junction contained 9 bases not matched to a gene. The CDR3 runs 17 residues. Germline loops: CDR1 MNHEY, CDR2 SVGAGI. The CDR3 loop is CASSYLGTGEKNTEAFF. The CDR3 nucleotides read TGTGCCAGCAGTTACCTCGGGACAGGAGAAAAGAACACTGAAGCTTTCTTT.

As regards this clonotype: Given a much more abundant clone one base away, this may be a read error. The missing conserved phenylalanine or tryptophan at the end of this CDR3 makes a read error likely. The chain couples TRBV10-3 to TRBJ2-3, with 7 bases that match TRBD1. The V segment lost 3 bases and the J segment 2 bases; nucleotides outside the gene matches: 5. The V gene's germline CDR1 is ENHRY and CDR2 SYGVKD. This CDR3 spans 15 amino acids. The CDR3 coding sequence is TGTGCCATCAGTGACCCCGGGACAGCCACAGATACGCAGTATATT. Its translation is CAISDPGTATDTQYI.

The chain couples TRBV28 to TRBJ1-6, with no clear D. In germline, CDR1 is MDHEN, CDR2 SYDVKM. This CDR3 is built from 12 residues. The CDR3 spells CASRIMSLPLHF. DNA for the CDR3: TGTGCTAGCCGTATTATGAGTTTACCCCTCCACTTT.

The chain combines TRBV2 with TRBJ2-3; D may be TRBD1 or TRBD2 (7 bases each). The CDR3 contains 14 residues. V was trimmed by 2 bases and J by 3 bases, leaving 9 bases between them. Germline V CDR1 and CDR2: SNHLY, FYNNEI. The CDR3 nucleotides are TGTGCCAGCAGTGAACAGGGGGGGACAGATACGCAGTATTTT. Its translation is CASSEQGGTDTQYF.

This clonotype was detected many times. The V call is TRBV2, the J call TRBJ1-4; 7 bases map to TRBD1. V was clipped by 7 bases and J by 0 bases; unmatched bases: 5. Germline V gene sequence: CDR1 SNHLY, CDR2 FYNNEI. The CDR3 has 15 residues. CDR3 protein: CASKGDSATNEKLFF. CDR3 nucleotides: TGTGCCAGCAAAGGGGACAGTGCAACTAATGAAAAACTGTTTTTT.

Of note for this clonotype: A read error may account for a junction end that differs from germline. The chain recombines TRBV20-1 with TRBJ2-7; TRBD2 matches 7 bases. CDR1 DFQATT and CDR2 SNEGSKA come from the germline V gene (reference sequence). CDR3 size: 16 residues. The CDR3 sequence: CSARGILALPSCEQYF. The CDR3 DNA sequence: TGCAGTGCTAGAGGTATACTAGCGCTCCCTTCCTGCGAGCAGTACTTC.

The rearrangement links TRBV20-1 to TRBJ2-1; D not certain. This CDR3 contains 12 residues. Trimming stripped 7 bases from V and 0 bases from J, with 7 bases between. CDR1 DFQATT and CDR2 SNEGSKA come from the germline V gene (reference sequence). The CDR3 DNA reads as TGCAGTGTCGAGTACTCCTACAATGAGCAGTTCTTC. As protein: CSVEYSYNEQFF.

The chain carries TRBV6-5 and TRBJ2-5, with TRBD1 identical over 7 bases. Losses at the gene ends were 4 bases for V and 5 bases for J; bases not matched to a gene: 7. The CDR3 runs to 14 residues. Germline lookup yields CDR1 MNHEY and CDR2 SVGAGI. CDR3 loop: CASSSRQGGETQYF. CDR3 nucleotides: TGTGCCAGCAGTTCCCGACAGGGCGGGGAGACCCAGTACTTC.

This sequence joins TRBV6-2 or TRBV6-3 and TRBJ2-7; 9 bases line up with TRBD2. Germline values: CDR1 MNHEY, CDR2 SVGEGT. The V and J ends lost 5 bases and 6 bases, in that order; junction bases with no gene match: 5. The CDR3 is 13 amino acids. The DNA for the CDR3 is TGTGCCAGCAGTGTTCTAGCGGGAATCGAGCAGTACTTC. Translation gives CASSVLAGIEQYF.

This clonotype was counted only a few times. The chain couples TRBV30 to TRBJ1-4; 7 bases fit TRBD1. V lost 6 bases, J lost 5 bases, and 6 bases stayed unmatched. This CDR3 has 13 residues. Germline V lookup: CDR1 GTSNPN, CDR2 SVGIG (reference sequence). CDR3 protein: CACTGATNEKLFF. In nucleotides, the CDR3 is TGTGCCTGCACAGGGGCGACCAATGAAAAACTGTTTTTT.

With respect to this clonotype: A read error may be the cause here, since a much bigger clone is one base away. This chain links TRBV7-2 with TRBJ2-7, with 11 bases that match TRBD2. This CDR3 region has 17 residues. The J segment lost 3 bases and the V segment lost 1 base, leaving 8 bases of the junction unmatched. Germline lookup yields CDR1 SGHTA and CDR2 FQGNSA. For the CDR3, the DNA is TGTACCAGCAGCTTAGGGGGACTAGCGGAGCCGGGCTACGAGCAGTACTTC. This translates into CTSSLGGLAEPGYEQYF.

The chain has TRBV7-9 and TRBJ2-7; possible D gene TRBD1, 6 bases. CDR1 and CDR2 from the germline V gene are SEHNR and FQNEAQ (reference sequence). This CDR3 is 14 amino acids long. The V end was cut by 1 base, the J end by 3 bases, with 10 bases between. The DNA of the CDR3 is TGTGCCAGCAGCTTAGTCCAGGGGAACTACGAGCAGTACTTC. Translating gives CASSLVQGNYEQYF.

The sample holds a few counts of this clonotype. In nucleotides, the CDR3 is TGCAGTGCTAGCGTAGCCGCTGAAGCTTTCTTT. Amino acid sequence: CSASVAAEAFF. J is TRBJ1-1 and V is TRBV20-1; D ambiguous. Germline CDR1 reads DFQATT; CDR2 reads SNEGSKA (reference sequence). This CDR3 comprises 11 residues. V was pared by 3 bases and J by 6 bases, with 8 bases between.

The chain carries TRBV27 and TRBJ1-1; TRBD1 is a possible D gene (5 bases). The germline V and J ends were trimmed by 3 bases and 7 bases, with 15 bases remaining between them. This CDR3 has 14 residues. CDR1 is MNHEY and CDR2 is SMNVEV in the germline V gene (reference sequence). CDR3 amino acids: CASSFRYGQGEAFF. The CDR3 coding sequence is TGTGCCAGCAGTTTTAGGTATGGACAAGGTGAAGCTTTCTTT.

This rearrangement joins TRBV5-1 to TRBJ2-5; D is uncertain. The CDR3 length is 15 residues. The V end was cut by 4 bases, the J end by 0 bases, with 13 bases between. From germline, CDR1 is SGHRS and CDR2 YFSETQ. The CDR3 spells CASSLAPLDQETQYF. The CDR3 DNA is TGCGCCAGCAGCCTGGCCCCCCTAGACCAAGAGACCCAGTACTTC.

CDR3 region: CASSSDSRNYTF. CDR3 nucleotides: TGTGCCAGCAGCTCGGACAGTCGTAACTACACCTTC. The J gene is TRBJ1-2, the V gene TRBV13; weak D call: TRBD1 (6 bases). V lost 4 bases and J lost 10, with 13 bases in between. The CDR3 extends over 12 amino acids. Germline assignment: CDR1 PRHDT and CDR2 FYEKMQ (reference sequence).

This clonotype was detected many times. This sequence joins TRBV20-1 and TRBJ2-3; D remains ambiguous. This CDR3 is built from 13 residues. Between the trimmed V and J ends, which lost 0 bases and 3 bases, there was a span of 7 bases. The germline V gene encodes CDR1 DFQATT and CDR2 SNEGSKA (reference sequence). The CDR3 is CSARDLVTDTQYF. CDR3 bases: TGCAGTGCTAGAGATTTAGTTACAGATACGCAGTATTTT.

This clonotype has a count of ten or more. The chain joins TRBV30 to TRBJ2-3; 9 bases fit TRBD1. Germline trimming cut 1 base from V and 0 bases from J; bases unmatched to any gene: 2. Germline-derived CDR1 and CDR2 are GTSNPN and SVGIG (reference sequence). The CDR3 runs to 15 residues. The CDR3 sequence is CAWSGTGASTDTQYF. CDR3 coding DNA: TGTGCCTGGAGTGGGACAGGGGCAAGCACAGATACGCAGTATTTT. Combining the CDR3 with reference TRBV30 and TRBJ2-3 gives the whole variable domain SQTIHQWPATLVQPVGSPLSLECTVEGTSNPNLYWYRQAAGRGLQLLFYSVGIGQISSEVPQNLSASRPQDRQFILSSKKLLLSDSGFYLCAWSGTGASTDTQYFGPGTRLTVL.